This record covers a single T cell receptor (beta chain). In this sample, this clonotype turned up a few times. The specificity of this receptor is unknown. No qualities accompany the bases; no much larger clone lies one base away. TCR beta VDJ combination and CDR3 sequence profiling used genomic DNA as the template. TCR repertoire sequencing was run on an Illumina HiSeq 2000. On the study's bioinformatics: TRBV/TRBJ rearrangement plots, CDR3 size and DJ length profiles, and Simpson's diversity index were used to evaluate the repertoires. Whichever DNA sequence was most abundant in the deep sequencing data was defined as the immunodominant clone. CDR3 amino acid sequences were screened for sharing across subjects and compared with published repertoires and the VDJdb database. The public reads were run again by TCRdb, first through fastp at Q25 and then through MiXCR, and only productive beta chains were kept. Here each entry gathers all rows of one CDR3 protein and keeps the most common genes and DNA. TCRdb's processing, not the study's, gives the V and J calls here. The sample data list under 150,000 distinct CDR3 sequences, and 40% of these were observed just once. Roughly 2.7% of the sample rests with the top ten.

CDR1 and CDR2 are read off the germline V gene as SGDLS and YYNGEE. V loses 0 bases of germline sequence and J loses 3 bases, and the interval between the two ends is 9 bases. Inclusive of the bounding cysteine and phenylalanine, the CDR3 is 14 residues long. Only CDR3 DNA is held: 42 bases, read in frame from base 1. Flow cytometry had shown CD8+CD57+ cell expansion in the patients selected for sequencing. All patients had severe acquired aplastic anemia diagnosed by International Study of Aplastic Anemia and Agranulocytosis and Camitta criteria. At the time blood was sampled, none of the patients had received any therapy. The study deep-sequenced TCR repertoires of sorted CD4+ and CD8+ blood T cells from severe aplastic anemia patients and healthy subjects. Patients were enrolled in the USA under clinicaltrials.gov protocols 00001620, 01623167, 00001397, 00071045, 00081523 and 00961064. Ficoll-Paque density gradient centrifugation was used to isolate peripheral blood mononuclear cells. Before DNA extraction, CD4+ and CD8+ T cells were sorted by FACS or by magnetic beads.

The record originates from a study of CD8+CD57+ T cells in acquired aplastic anemia (dated by TCRdb to 2017 to 2018). Background for the entire study: DNA extracted from sorted CD4+ and CD8+ cells had a mean of about 3.2 ug, with a range of roughly 0.2 to 27.4 ug. CD8+CD57+ expansion was defined as a frequency above the mean frequency observed in healthy subjects. On the study overall, not on this receptor specifically: Twenty-nine CD8+ CDR3 sequences were found in both patients and controls but appeared to be highly expressed in patients and within the immunodominant clones of the patients. No significant difference in CD8+ Simpson's diversity was found between patients and healthy controls (P=0.060).

This sequence uses TRBV9 and TRBJ1-2, with a weak D call of TRBD1 (5 bases match). The receptor's source is a human donor with aplastic anemia. Sequencing used sorted CD4+, CD8+, or CD8+CD57+ T cells (not recorded which) from PBMCs. CDR3 sequence: CASSVGGADYGYTF. The DNA sequence is TGTGCCAGCAGCGTAGGAGGGGCGGACTATGGCTACACCTTC. The full variable domain, completed from the reference TRBV9 and TRBJ1-2 proteins outside the CDR3, reads DSGVTQTPKHLITATGQRVTLRCSPRSGDLSVYWYQQSLDQGLQFLIQYYNGEERAKGNILERFSAQQFPDLHSELNLSSLELGDSALYFCASSVGGADYGYTFGSGTRLTVV.